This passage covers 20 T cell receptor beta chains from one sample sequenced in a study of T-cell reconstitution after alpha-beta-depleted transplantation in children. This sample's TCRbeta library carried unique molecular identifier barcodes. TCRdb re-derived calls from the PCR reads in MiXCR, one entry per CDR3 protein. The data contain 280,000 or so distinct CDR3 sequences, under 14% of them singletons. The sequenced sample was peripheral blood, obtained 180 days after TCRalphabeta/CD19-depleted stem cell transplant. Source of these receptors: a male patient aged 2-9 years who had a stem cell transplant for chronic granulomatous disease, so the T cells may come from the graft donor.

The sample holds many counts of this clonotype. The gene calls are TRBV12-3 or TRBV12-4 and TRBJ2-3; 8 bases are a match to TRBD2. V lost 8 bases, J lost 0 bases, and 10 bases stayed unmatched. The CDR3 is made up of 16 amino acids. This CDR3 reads CASSKSPSGSTDTQYF. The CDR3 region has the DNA TGTGCCAGCTCCAAGTCTCCTAGCGGGAGCACAGATACGCAGTATTTT.

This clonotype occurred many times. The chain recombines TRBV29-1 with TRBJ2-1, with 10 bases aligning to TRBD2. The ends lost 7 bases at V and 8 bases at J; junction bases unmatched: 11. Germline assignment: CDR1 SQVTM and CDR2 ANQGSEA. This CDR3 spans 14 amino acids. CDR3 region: CSAPSGSNGDEQFF. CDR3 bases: TGCAGCGCGCCTAGCGGGAGTAACGGTGATGAGCAGTTCTTC.

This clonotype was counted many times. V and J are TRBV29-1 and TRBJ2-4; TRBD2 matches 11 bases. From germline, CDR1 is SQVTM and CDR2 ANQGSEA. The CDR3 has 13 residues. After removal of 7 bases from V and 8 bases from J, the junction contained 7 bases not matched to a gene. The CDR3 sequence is CSAKLAGVDIQYF. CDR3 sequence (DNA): TGCAGCGCCAAACTAGCGGGAGTAGACATTCAGTACTTC.

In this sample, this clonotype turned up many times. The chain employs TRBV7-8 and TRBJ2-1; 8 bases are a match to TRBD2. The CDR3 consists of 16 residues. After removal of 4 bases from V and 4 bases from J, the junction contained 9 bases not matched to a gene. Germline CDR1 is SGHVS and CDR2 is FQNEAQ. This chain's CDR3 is CASSSPTAGVYNEQFF. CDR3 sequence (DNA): TGTGCCAGCAGCTCCCCCACAGCGGGAGTTTACAATGAGCAGTTCTTC.

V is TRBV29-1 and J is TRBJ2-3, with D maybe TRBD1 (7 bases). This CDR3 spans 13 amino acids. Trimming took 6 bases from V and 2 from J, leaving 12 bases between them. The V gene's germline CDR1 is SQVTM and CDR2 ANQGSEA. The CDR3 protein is CSVRRGLTDTQYF. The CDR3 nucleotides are TGCAGCGTCCGGAGGGGGCTCACAGATACGCAGTATTTT.

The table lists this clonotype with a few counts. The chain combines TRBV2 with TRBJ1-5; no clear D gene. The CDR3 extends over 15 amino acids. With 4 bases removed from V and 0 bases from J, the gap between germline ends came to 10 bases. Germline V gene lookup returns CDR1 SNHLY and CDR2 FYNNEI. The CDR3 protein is CASSVRVDSNQPQHF. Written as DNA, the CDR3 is TGTGCCAGCAGTGTAAGGGTCGATAGCAATCAGCCCCAGCATTTT. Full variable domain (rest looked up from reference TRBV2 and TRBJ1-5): EPEVTQTPSHQVTQMGQEVILRCVPISNHLYFYWYRQILGQKVEFLVSFYNNEISEKSEIFDDQFSVERPDGSNFTLKIRSTKLEDSAMYFCASSVRVDSNQPQHFGDGTRLSIL.

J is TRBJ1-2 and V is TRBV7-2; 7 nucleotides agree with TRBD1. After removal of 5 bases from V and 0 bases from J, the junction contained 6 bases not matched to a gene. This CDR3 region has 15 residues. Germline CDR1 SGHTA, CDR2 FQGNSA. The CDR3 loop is CASSVGTAPNYGYTF. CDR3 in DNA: TGTGCCAGCAGCGTTGGGACAGCCCCTAACTATGGCTACACCTTC.

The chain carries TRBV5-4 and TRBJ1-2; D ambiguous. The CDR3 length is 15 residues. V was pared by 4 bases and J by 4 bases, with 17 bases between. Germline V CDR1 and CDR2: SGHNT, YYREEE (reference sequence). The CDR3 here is CASSNPGIRRYGYTF. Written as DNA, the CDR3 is TGTGCCAGCAGCAACCCGGGGATCCGGCGCTATGGCTACACCTTC.

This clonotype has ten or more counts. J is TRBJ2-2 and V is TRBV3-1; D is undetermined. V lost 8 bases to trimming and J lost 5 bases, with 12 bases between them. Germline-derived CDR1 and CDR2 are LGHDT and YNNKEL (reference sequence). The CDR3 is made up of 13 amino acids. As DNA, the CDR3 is TGTGCCAGCCGCGTTAGAGGAACCGGGGAGCTGTTTTTT. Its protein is CASRVRGTGELFF.

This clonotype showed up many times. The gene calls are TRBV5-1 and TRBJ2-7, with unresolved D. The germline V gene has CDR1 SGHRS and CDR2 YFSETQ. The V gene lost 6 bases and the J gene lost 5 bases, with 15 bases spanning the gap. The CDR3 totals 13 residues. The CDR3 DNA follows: TGCGCCAGCACCTCGCCAGGTATCCACGAGCAGTACTTC. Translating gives CASTSPGIHEQYF.

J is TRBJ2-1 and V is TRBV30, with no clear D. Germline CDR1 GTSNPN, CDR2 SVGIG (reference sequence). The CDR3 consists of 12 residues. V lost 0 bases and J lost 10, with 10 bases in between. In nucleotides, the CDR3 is TGTGCCTGGAGTGTACTATCTCGGGAGCAGTTCTTC. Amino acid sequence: CAWSVLSREQFF.

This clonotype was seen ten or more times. DNA of the CDR3: TGTGCCTCGCGAAGGCTGAGCTCCTACGAGCAGTACTTC. As protein: CASRRLSSYEQYF. The chain has TRBV30 and TRBJ2-7, with D uncertain. V was trimmed by 7 bases and J by 0 bases, leaving 13 bases between them. The CDR3 sequence is 13 residues long. In germline, CDR1 is GTSNPN, CDR2 SVGIG (reference sequence).

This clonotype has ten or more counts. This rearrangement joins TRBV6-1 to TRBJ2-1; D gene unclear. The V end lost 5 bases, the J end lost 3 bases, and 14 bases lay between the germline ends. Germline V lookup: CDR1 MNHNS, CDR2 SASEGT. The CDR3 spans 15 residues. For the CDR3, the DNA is TGTGCCAGCAGTCCTAGGGCCGCGCTCTACAATGAGCAGTTCTTC. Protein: CASSPRAALYNEQFF.

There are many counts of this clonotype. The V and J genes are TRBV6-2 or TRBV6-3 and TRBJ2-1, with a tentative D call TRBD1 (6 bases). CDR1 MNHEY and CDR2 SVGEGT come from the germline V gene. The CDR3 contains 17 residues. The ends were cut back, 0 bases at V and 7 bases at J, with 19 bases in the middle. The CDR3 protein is CASSYSPSRGLGNEQFF. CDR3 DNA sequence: TGTGCCAGCAGTTACTCCCCTTCCAGGGGTTTGGGGAATGAGCAGTTCTTC.

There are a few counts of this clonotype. Here the CDR3 reads CASSPTIAGPGSEQFF. DNA of the CDR3: TGTGCCAGCAGTCCCACTATAGCGGGACCCGGGAGTGAGCAGTTCTTC. The chain uses TRBV12-3 or TRBV12-4 and TRBJ2-1; TRBD2 aligns across 8 bases. The ends lost 5 bases at V and 9 bases at J; junction bases unmatched: 15. The CDR3 spans 16 residues.

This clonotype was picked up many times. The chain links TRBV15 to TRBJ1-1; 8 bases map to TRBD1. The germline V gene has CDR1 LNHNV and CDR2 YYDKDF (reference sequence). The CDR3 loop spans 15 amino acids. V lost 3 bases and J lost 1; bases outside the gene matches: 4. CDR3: CATSSPGTGNTEAFF. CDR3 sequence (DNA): TGTGCCACCAGCAGCCCCGGGACAGGGAACACTGAAGCTTTCTTT.

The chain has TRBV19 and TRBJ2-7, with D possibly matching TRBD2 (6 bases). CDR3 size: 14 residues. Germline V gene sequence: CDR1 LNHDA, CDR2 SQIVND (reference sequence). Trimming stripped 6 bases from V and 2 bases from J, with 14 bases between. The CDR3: CASRHRDSPYEQYF. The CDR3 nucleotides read TGTGCCAGTAGACACCGGGACTCACCCTACGAGCAGTACTTC.

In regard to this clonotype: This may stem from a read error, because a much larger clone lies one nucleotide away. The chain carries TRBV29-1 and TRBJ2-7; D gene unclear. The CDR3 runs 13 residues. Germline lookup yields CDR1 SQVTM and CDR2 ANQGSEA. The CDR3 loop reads CIVVDPISYEQYF. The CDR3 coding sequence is TGCATCGTAGTGGACCCGATTAGCTACGAGCAGTACTTC.

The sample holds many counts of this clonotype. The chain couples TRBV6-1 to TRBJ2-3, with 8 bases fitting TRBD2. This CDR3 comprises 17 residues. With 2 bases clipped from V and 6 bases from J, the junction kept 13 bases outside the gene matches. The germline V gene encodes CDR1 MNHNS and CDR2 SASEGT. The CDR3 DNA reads TGTGCCAGCAGTGAACGGAATTCGGAGCGGGAGTGGGATACGCAGTATTTT. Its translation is CASSERNSEREWDTQYF.

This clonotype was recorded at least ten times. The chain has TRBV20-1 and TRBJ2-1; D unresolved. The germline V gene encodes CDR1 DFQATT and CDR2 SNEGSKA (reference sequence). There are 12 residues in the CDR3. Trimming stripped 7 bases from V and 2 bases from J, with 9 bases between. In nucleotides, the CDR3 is TGCAGTGGGGATCGGACCTACAATGAGCAGTTCTTC. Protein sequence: CSGDRTYNEQFF.